The 27 T cell receptor beta chains presented below share a single source sample, sequenced in a study of cytomegalovirus exposure and HLA in healthy donors. It was with 60 Vbeta and 13 Jbeta primers that the PCR ran. Using immunoSEQ multiplex PCR, the repertoire was profiled, and TCRdb retains in-frame clones only, with some absent. The data show around 110,000 clones, roughly 9.9% seen once. Sequenced sample: PBMCs. Every receptor here comes from a man under 40 in good health and CMV-seronegative.

This clone has more than one count but fewer than ten. CDR3 coding DNA: TGTGCCAGCAGTGATGGGCAGGGCTACCTTTCAAACACCGGGGAGCTGTTTTTT. It translates to CASSDGQGYLSNTGELFF. The V call is TRBV2, the J call TRBJ2-2, with a tentative D call TRBD1 (5 bases). CDR1 is SNHLY and CDR2 is FYNNEI in the germline V gene. The CDR3 has 18 residues. Trimming stripped 3 bases from V and 2 bases from J, with 19 bases between.

The CDR3 region has the DNA TGTGCCAGCTCACCATCTCAGGGACAGGGACACTATGGCTACACCTTC. Encoded protein: CASSPSQGQGHYGYTF. V usage is TRBV18 and J usage is TRBJ1-2; the match to TRBD1 covers 9 bases. The germline gives CDR1 KGHSH, CDR2 LQKENI. This CDR3 has 16 amino acids. V shed 2 bases, J shed 3 bases, and the junction held 7 bases outside the gene matches.

This chain links TRBV7-2 with TRBJ2-3, with 12 bases identical to TRBD2. The CDR3 is 17 amino acids. The V gene's germline CDR1 is SGHTA and CDR2 FQGNSA. The V segment lost 8 bases and the J segment 0 bases; nucleotides outside the gene matches: 9. CDR3 amino acids: CASSPRTSGKSTDTQYF. The CDR3 nucleotides read TGTGCCAGCTCTCCCAGGACTAGCGGGAAAAGCACAGATACGCAGTATTTT.

The genes are TRBV5-1 and TRBJ2-7; D is ambiguous. This CDR3 comprises 15 residues. From germline, CDR1 is SGHRS and CDR2 YFSETQ. Trimming removed 0 bases from V and 3 bases from J, with 13 bases in between. The CDR3 DNA sequence: TGCGCCAGCAGCTTGGGTAGCAACTCCCGCTACGAGCAGTACTTC. It translates to CASSLGSNSRYEQYF.

V gene TRBV6-1 combines with J gene TRBJ1-2; D is perhaps TRBD1 (5 bases). The V gene lost 11 bases and the J gene lost 4 bases, with 23 bases spanning the gap. CDR1 is MNHNS and CDR2 is SASEGT in the germline V gene. The CDR3 consists of 15 residues. As DNA, the CDR3 is TGTGCCGCTCGAATAAGGGGCGCCGGCGGCTATGGCTACACCTTC. It is translated as CAARIRGAGGYGYTF.

The chain recombines TRBV28 with TRBJ2-7; D not resolved. This CDR3 has 14 amino acids. The germline gives CDR1 MDHEN, CDR2 SYDVKM. V was cut by 4 bases and J by 6 bases, with 16 bases left in between. The chain's CDR3 is CASSSSHAPGEQYF. The CDR3 nucleotides read TGTGCCAGCAGTTCCTCCCACGCCCCCGGCGAGCAGTACTTC.

The chain has TRBV5-6 and TRBJ1-3, with no clear D. V was shortened by 2 bases and J by 0 bases, with 12 bases between the two germline ends. The length of the CDR3 is 16 residues. CDR1 is SGHDT and CDR2 is YYEEEE in the germline V gene. In DNA, the CDR3 is TGTGCCAGCAGCTTCCTTCTTTATAGCTCTGGAAACACCATATATTTT. Amino acids: CASSFLLYSSGNTIYF.

The chain is built from TRBV9 and TRBJ1-1, with D unclear. Trimming pared 0 bases from V and 6 bases from J, leaving 6 bases between. CDR3 length: 12 amino acids. Per germline, CDR1 SGDLS and CDR2 YYNGEE. Here the CDR3 DNA reads TGTGCCAGCAGCGTAGGCGAGGCTGAAGCTTTCTTT. Its protein is CASSVGEAEAFF.

There are a few counts of this clone. The rearrangement uses TRBV28 and TRBJ1-5; D is ambiguous. The germline gives CDR1 MDHEN, CDR2 SYDVKM. The V end was cut by 3 bases, the J end by 0 bases, with 6 bases between. This CDR3 has 14 residues. CDR3 nucleotide sequence: TGTGCCAGCAGTTTCCCACTTAGCAATCAGCCCCAGCATTTT. Protein sequence: CASSFPLSNQPQHF. The whole variable domain, filled in from reference TRBV28 and TRBJ1-5, reads DVKVTQSSRYLVKRTGEKVFLECVQDMDHENMFWYRQDPGLGLRLIYFSYDVKMKEKGDIPEGYSVSREKKERFSLILESASTNQTSMYLCASSFPLSNQPQHFGDGTRLSIL.

This clone was counted between two and nine times. The rearrangement links TRBV10-3 to TRBJ1-1; D remains ambiguous. The ends were cut back, 2 bases at V and 2 bases at J, with 18 bases in the middle. This CDR3 has 17 residues. CDR1 and CDR2 from the germline V gene are ENHRY and SYGVKD. CDR3 region: CAISEATRGASNTEAFF. The CDR3 coding sequence is TGTGCCATCAGTGAGGCTACCCGGGGAGCTTCCAACACTGAAGCTTTCTTT.

The gene calls are TRBV10-3 and TRBJ2-7; 11 bases agree with TRBD2. V dropped 2 bases and J dropped 3; count of bases not matched to a gene: 0. CDR1 is ENHRY, CDR2 SYGVKD, per germline. This CDR3 is 14 amino acids long. CDR3 protein: CAISETSGSYEQYF. The DNA of the CDR3 is TGTGCCATCAGTGAGACTAGCGGGAGCTACGAGCAGTACTTC.

The V call is TRBV27, the J call TRBJ2-7, with TRBD2 as a possible D gene (5 bases). The germline V and J ends were trimmed by 2 bases and 3 bases, with 14 bases remaining between them. CDR3 length: 15 amino acids. Germline-derived CDR1 and CDR2 are MNHEY and SMNVEV (reference sequence). The chain's CDR3 is CASSLKAGEGYEQYF. The CDR3 DNA sequence: TGTGCCAGCAGTTTAAAGGCGGGCGAGGGCTACGAGCAGTACTTC.

Notes on this clone: A read error may produce the germline difference seen at one junction end. The chain is built from TRBV7-6 and TRBJ2-5, with TRBD1 identical over 7 bases. CDR3 length equals 15 residues. The germline V gene encodes CDR1 SGHVS and CDR2 FNYEAQ. Written as DNA, the CDR3 is TGTGCCAGCAGCTTCCCCGGGACAGAACAAGAGGCCCAGTACTTC. Translated, it gives CASSFPGTEQEAQYF.

In its sample, this clone was seen a few times. The chain has TRBV6-1 and TRBJ2-7, with D tentatively TRBD2 (5 bases). This CDR3 has 15 residues. Looked up from germline, CDR1 is MNHNS and CDR2 is SASEGT. V was clipped by 4 bases and J by 3 bases, with 16 bases between them. The CDR3 sequence: CASSVRTGDYYEQYF. The DNA for the CDR3 is TGTGCCAGCAGTGTGCGGACGGGTGACTACTACGAGCAGTACTTC.

The chain joins TRBV30 to TRBJ1-1; 8 bases match TRBD1. Germline CDR1 and CDR2: GTSNPN and SVGIG (reference sequence). The trim removed 3 bases at V and 1 base at J, leaving 1 base unmatched. The CDR3 length is 13 residues. In DNA form, the CDR3 reads TGTGCCTGGAGGGGACAGGCGAACACTGAAGCTTTCTTT. As protein: CAWRGQANTEAFF.

The chain joins TRBV9 to TRBJ2-5, with TRBD2 matching over 7 bases. The V gene end was trimmed by 4 bases and the J gene end by 3 bases; junction bases not matched to a gene: 15. From germline, CDR1 is SGDLS and CDR2 YYNGEE. This CDR3 region has 17 residues. CDR3 nucleotides: TGTGCCAGCAGCCCGCGTATTGGAAGCGGGGCGAAAGAGACCCAGTACTTC. Amino acid sequence: CASSPRIGSGAKETQYF.

The chain couples TRBV30 to TRBJ1-2; TRBD1 is a possible D gene (6 bases). Between the trimmed V and J ends, which lost 4 bases and 4 bases, there was a span of 19 bases. Looked up from germline, CDR1 is GTSNPN and CDR2 is SVGIG (reference sequence). This CDR3 region has 15 residues. The CDR3 coding sequence is TGTGCCTGGAAGGTGGACAGTGTTCATAGCTATGGCTACACCTTC. This codes for CAWKVDSVHSYGYTF.

This clone has just a few counts. The gene calls are TRBV4-3 and TRBJ2-7, with TRBD1 as a possible D gene (6 bases). Trimming left V 4 bases short and J 4 bases short, with 14 bases between. Germline CDR1 is LGHNA and CDR2 is YSLEER. There are 14 residues in the CDR3. The CDR3 nucleotides are TGCGCCAGCAGCCCACAGGGTGGAAGGTACGAGCAGTACTTC. Protein sequence: CASSPQGGRYEQYF.

The chain links TRBV11-2 to TRBJ2-7; TRBD1 aligns across 9 bases. J was trimmed by 6 bases and V by 4 bases; bases with no gene match: 13. Germline V gene data show CDR1 as SGHAT and CDR2 as FQNNGV. The CDR3 is 16 residues long. The CDR3 protein is CASSSGTGIDPGEQYF. DNA of the CDR3: TGTGCCAGCAGCTCCGGGACAGGGATCGATCCGGGCGAGCAGTACTTC.

V gene TRBV5-1 combines with J gene TRBJ2-7; no clear D. The CDR3 sequence is 15 residues long. The germline V and J ends were trimmed by 0 bases and 2 bases, with 12 bases remaining between them. In germline, CDR1 is SGHRS, CDR2 YFSETQ. CDR3 residues: CASSLELAAPYEQYF. CDR3 nucleotide sequence: TGCGCCAGCAGCTTGGAGCTGGCGGCCCCCTACGAGCAGTACTTC.

This clone was recorded a few times. CDR3 sequence: CASSEQIMRADTQYF. The CDR3 DNA is TGTGCCAGCAGTGAACAGATCATGAGGGCAGATACGCAGTATTTT. V usage is TRBV6-1 and J usage is TRBJ2-3, with a weak D call TRBD2 (5 bases). Germline loops: CDR1 MNHNS, CDR2 SASEGT. The CDR3 has 15 residues. V lost 2 bases, J lost 4 bases, and 13 bases lay in between.

This chain connects TRBV20-1 to TRBJ2-7; tentative D call: TRBD2 (5 bases). The CDR3 has 11 amino acids. The germline V and J ends were trimmed by 6 bases and 6 bases, with 12 bases remaining between them. From germline, CDR1 is DFQATT and CDR2 SNEGSKA (reference sequence). The CDR3 spells CSAGGEGEQYF. CDR3 in DNA: TGCAGTGCGGGCGGTGAGGGCGAGCAGTACTTC.

This clone was counted a few times. The genes are TRBV7-9 and TRBJ2-1; TRBD2 agrees at 9 bases. J was trimmed by 7 bases and V by 1 base; bases with no gene match: 5. Per the germline V gene, CDR1 is SEHNR and CDR2 is FQNEAQ (reference sequence). The CDR3 is 15 amino acids. The CDR3 region is CASSLGRGGPNEQFF. DNA of the CDR3: TGTGCCAGCAGCTTAGGGCGGGGGGGCCCAAATGAGCAGTTCTTC.

The chain combines TRBV7-9 with TRBJ2-1; 9 bases fit TRBD1. Per germline, CDR1 SEHNR and CDR2 FQNEAQ (reference sequence). The CDR3 has 15 residues. The V gene end was trimmed by 8 bases and the J gene end by 2 bases; junction bases not matched to a gene: 7. The CDR3 sequence is CASGQGQGPYNEQFF. The CDR3, as DNA: TGTGCCAGCGGCCAGGGACAGGGTCCCTACAATGAGCAGTTCTTC.

This sequence joins TRBV27 and TRBJ1-5; no firm D call. V lost 1 base and J 4 bases, leaving 11 bases between the germline ends. Looked up from germline, CDR1 is MNHEY and CDR2 is SMNVEV (reference sequence). The CDR3 is made up of 15 amino acids. Here the CDR3 reads CASSLLGSENQPQHF. The CDR3, as DNA: TGTGCCAGCAGTTTATTGGGGAGTGAGAATCAGCCCCAGCATTTT.

The chain combines TRBV10-3 with TRBJ1-1; D call uncertain. Germline CDR1 is ENHRY and CDR2 is SYGVKD. The CDR3 runs 13 residues. V was shortened by 6 bases and J by 2 bases, with 10 bases between the two germline ends. CDR3 sequence: CAIRNSGNTEAFF. The CDR3 nucleotides are TGTGCCATCAGAAATTCAGGAAACACTGAAGCTTTCTTT.

This clone was counted only a few times. The chain couples TRBV7-9 to TRBJ2-7, with 7 bases matching TRBD1. The germline gives CDR1 SEHNR, CDR2 FQNEAQ (reference sequence). The CDR3 extends over 14 amino acids. The V and J ends lost 5 bases and 2 bases, in that order; junction bases with no gene match: 6. The CDR3 nucleotides are TGTGCCAGCAGCCCGCGACAGGGCCCCTACGAGCAGTACTTC. Its translation: CASSPRQGPYEQYF.